The clone carrying this T cell receptor (beta chain) appeared once. Its matching antigen is unknown. Researchers ran the PCR with 60 Vbeta and 13 Jbeta primers. Repertoires were generated with immunoSEQ multiplex PCR, while TCRdb's copy carries only in-frame clones and drops some. The sample has some 94,000 clones; approximately 80% are singletons. CDR3 length: 13 amino acids. V lost 4 bases, J lost 7 bases, and 14 bases lay in between. Per germline, CDR1 MNHEY and CDR2 SVGAGI. The sample belongs to a study of cytomegalovirus exposure and HLA in healthy donors. Whole-study results and caveats: In vitro experiments confirmed that a few CMV-associated chains were specific for CMV antigens. Most TCR sequences showed up rarely, but some public TCRs showed up in many donors.

At sampling all donors were nominally healthy, likely with unrecorded immune exposures. What was sequenced was PBMCs. V gene TRBV6-5 combines with J gene TRBJ2-7; the D gene is possibly TRBD1 (6 bases). The sequence derives from a man aged 35 to 55 in good health and CMV-seronegative. The DNA of the CDR3 is TGTGCCAGCAGTTGGCAGGGGCAAGGAGAGCAGTACTTC. This encodes CASSWQGQGEQYF.